This T cell receptor beta chain was observed in a study of CD8 T cells in Susac syndrome. Study context: Of the sequenced Susac syndrome patients, roughly six had active disease and about eight were in remission.

Reverse transcription of roughly 0.5 to 1 ug RNA used random hexamers. Using its own MiXCR run on the immunoSEQ multiplex PCR reads, TCRdb lists one record per CDR3 protein. The sample includes roughly 80,000 distinct CDR3 sequences, less than 95% seen only once; the top ten take over 0.45%. Sequencing of TCR beta, carried out with a high-throughput approach, was applied to CD8+ and CD4+ T cells from the blood. Germline lookup yields CDR1 MGHRA and CDR2 YSYEKL. The CDR3 is 15 residues long. Deletions cut 6 bases from V and 4 bases from J, with 18 bases between. The receptor's source is a human donor with Susac syndrome. Sequencing input: CD8+ T cells from PBMCs. The chain links TRBV4-1 to TRBJ1-2; TRBD1 might be the D (6 bases). The CDR3 is CASRKTGIQRYGYTF. CDR3 DNA sequence: TGCGCCAGCAGGAAAACAGGGATTCAGCGCTATGGCTACACCTTC.